These 29 T cell receptor beta chains were sequenced from one sample in a study of blood T cells in healthy people across ages (dated by TCRdb to about 2015). The library was made by 5' RACE. The run used an Illumina HiSeq 2500. The second PCR ran for about 7 to 11 cycles and used a J-beta primer mix along with a sample-barcoded 5' primer. TCRdb cleaned the public reads at Q25 with fastp, built clones with MiXCR and kept in-frame beta chains. Each entry is one CDR3 protein sequence, shown with its most common DNA and genes. For this sample the table gives approximately 1.5 million distinct CDR3 sequences, of which almost 35% were detected only once. About 11% of the sample lies in the top ten. The source material was blood. These TCRs come from a woman in her thirties in good health.

This clonotype was picked up a small number of times. This chain uses TRBV20-1 with TRBJ1-2; maybe TRBD1 (5 bases). The CDR3 runs to 13 residues. The V end lost 5 bases, the J end lost 5 bases, and 15 bases lay between the germline ends. Germline loops: CDR1 DFQATT, CDR2 SNEGSKA (reference sequence). The CDR3, as DNA: TGCAGTGCTCCTCCCCCGGGACGATATGGCTACACCTTC. Its protein product is CSAPPPGRYGYTF.

The rearrangement joins TRBV7-2 to TRBJ2-7, with 7 positions matching TRBD2. There are 13 residues in the CDR3. The V segment lost 3 bases and the J segment 10 bases; nucleotides outside the gene matches: 9. Germline assignment: CDR1 SGHTA and CDR2 FQGNSA. The CDR3 region is CASSLASGGAQYF. CDR3 bases: TGTGCCAGCAGCTTGGCTAGCGGTGGGGCCCAGTACTTC.

The chain links TRBV29-1 to TRBJ2-3, with no clear D. CDR3 length: 15 amino acids. V shed 3 bases and J shed 0 bases, with 13 bases lying between them. In germline, CDR1 is SQVTM, CDR2 ANQGSEA. CDR3 sequence: CSVDGPGPSTDTQYF. Written as DNA, the CDR3 is TGCAGCGTTGATGGGCCCGGTCCTAGCACAGATACGCAGTATTTT.

This clonotype was counted at least ten times. The chain has TRBV10-3 and TRBJ2-3; the match to TRBD2 covers 10 bases. The germline CDR1 and CDR2 sequences are ENHRY and SYGVKD. The CDR3 contains 15 residues. With 4 bases clipped from V and 1 base from J, the junction kept 2 bases outside the gene matches. For the CDR3, the DNA is TGTGCCATCAGTGGAACTAGCGGGGGCACAGATACGCAGTATTTT. Translation: CAISGTSGGTDTQYF.

This clonotype was picked up a small number of times. The V call is TRBV25-1, the J call TRBJ1-3; D not resolved. The germline gives CDR1 MGHDK, CDR2 SYGVNS. The V and J ends lost 8 bases and 5 bases respectively, with 16 bases between them. The CDR3 contains 14 residues. CDR3 nucleotides: TGTGCCAGCGGGGAAGGGCAGTACAGAAACACCATATATTTT. It translates to CASGEGQYRNTIYF.

This clonotype was found a few times. The chain links TRBV5-1 to TRBJ1-1; no reliable D call. Germline loops: CDR1 SGHRS, CDR2 YFSETQ. This CDR3 is 14 amino acids long. V lost 0 bases and J lost 5, with 11 bases in between. CDR3: CASSLGRTGTEAFF. The CDR3 bases are TGCGCCAGCAGCTTGGGACGAACGGGAACTGAAGCTTTCTTT.

This clonotype was seen ten or more times. V is TRBV3-1 and J is TRBJ2-7, with unresolved D. The CDR3 extends over 14 amino acids. Trimming left V 0 bases short and J 1 base short, with 7 bases between. Germline values: CDR1 LGHDT, CDR2 YNNKEL (reference sequence). CDR3 protein: CASSQDLASYEQYF. For the CDR3, the DNA is TGTGCCAGCAGCCAAGATCTGGCGTCCTACGAGCAGTACTTC.

This clonotype was counted many times. The chain carries TRBV18 and TRBJ1-2; 7 positions agree with TRBD1. Germline loops: CDR1 KGHSH, CDR2 LQKENI. This CDR3 is 13 amino acids long. Unmatched junction bases numbered 5, after V lost 8 bases and J lost 2 bases. CDR3 residues: CASSPGQNYGYTF. In nucleotides, the CDR3 is TGTGCCAGCAGCCCGGGACAGAACTATGGCTACACCTTC.

In its sample, this clonotype was seen a few times. V and J are TRBV12-3 or TRBV12-4 and TRBJ2-7; TRBD2 aligns across 7 bases. With V trimmed by 6 bases and J by 6 bases, 5 bases remained unmatched. The length of the CDR3 is 12 residues. This CDR3 is CASSLTSAEQYF. Written as DNA, the CDR3 is TGTGCCAGCAGCCTTACTAGCGCCGAGCAGTACTTC.

This clonotype has a handful of counts. It may be a read error: a sequence one base away is much more abundant. The CDR3 nucleotides are TGTGCCAGCAGCCACAGGTCCGGGGGCGCAGAGACCCAGTACTTC. Protein product: CASSHRSGGAETQYF. The rearrangement uses TRBV13 and TRBJ2-5; tentatively, D is TRBD1 or TRBD2 (6 bases each). The CDR3 is 15 amino acids. Germline V gene lookup returns CDR1 PRHDT and CDR2 FYEKMQ (reference sequence). V was shortened by 5 bases and J by 4 bases, with 17 bases between the two germline ends.

There are a few counts of this clonotype. This chain connects TRBV9 to TRBJ2-3, with 14 bases fitting TRBD2. J was trimmed by 2 bases and V by 4 bases; bases with no gene match: 12. Germline-derived CDR1 and CDR2 are SGDLS and YYNGEE. The CDR3 is 19 amino acids. CDR3 nucleotide sequence: TGTGCCAGCAGCCTACAACCCGGGACTAGCGGGGGAACCACAGATACGCAGTATTTT. It is translated as CASSLQPGTSGGTTDTQYF.

Comments on this clonotype: The junction and the germline gene differ at one end; a read error may be behind it. The genes are TRBV6-2 or TRBV6-3 and TRBJ2-4; TRBD2 agrees at 14 bases. The DNA end lines up better with TRBJ2-5; the J call may be wrong. The CDR3 is 19 residues long. Germline V lookup: CDR1 MNHEY, CDR2 SVGEGT. The CDR3 protein is CAGSYSTSGRAASQETQYF. Written as DNA, the CDR3 is TGTGCCGGCAGTTACTCGACTAGCGGGAGGGCCGCGAGTCAAGAGACCCAGTACTTC.

CDR3 sequence reads: CASGLVGGQYF. CDR3 bases: TGTGCCAGCGGTTTGGTAGGGGGGCAGTACTTC. The V gene is TRBV7-8, the J gene TRBJ2-7; D is possibly TRBD1 (6 bases). Germline CDR1 is SGHVS and CDR2 is FQNEAQ. The germline V and J ends were trimmed by 8 bases and 9 bases, with 14 bases remaining between them. The CDR3 spans 11 residues.

V and J are TRBV7-6 and TRBJ2-5; TRBD2 aligns across 9 bases. Germline V gene lookup returns CDR1 SGHVS and CDR2 FNYEAQ. The V gene end was trimmed by 1 base and the J gene end by 11 bases; junction bases not matched to a gene: 11. The CDR3 sequence is 15 residues long. The chain's CDR3 is CASSLDSGSSNEQYF. The CDR3 coding sequence is TGTGCCAGCAGCTTAGATAGCGGGAGTTCCAATGAGCAGTACTTC.

This clonotype was observed a handful of times. The CDR3 sequence: CASSFKNTEAFF. The CDR3, as DNA: TGTGCCAGCAGCTTCAAGAACACTGAAGCTTTCTTT. This chain connects TRBV12-3 or TRBV12-4 to TRBJ1-1; D not resolved. V shed 6 bases and J shed 1 base, with 6 bases lying between them. There are 12 residues in the CDR3.

The chain combines TRBV30 with TRBJ1-2; D is unresolved. Germline V gene lookup returns CDR1 GTSNPN and CDR2 SVGIG (reference sequence). This CDR3 has 12 residues. Deletions cut 2 bases from V and 2 bases from J, with 6 bases between. CDR3 residues: CAWSTVNYGYTF. CDR3 nucleotides: TGTGCCTGGAGTACCGTGAACTATGGCTACACCTTC.

CDR3 protein: CSARVAGFQYGYTF. The CDR3 nucleotides are TGCAGTGCTAGAGTCGCAGGGTTCCAGTATGGCTACACCTTC. This sequence joins TRBV20-1 and TRBJ1-2; the D gene is possibly TRBD1 (5 bases). Trimming removed 1 base at V and 5 bases at J, with 14 bases between. The germline V gene encodes CDR1 DFQATT and CDR2 SNEGSKA (reference sequence). The CDR3 is 14 residues long.

This clonotype has at least ten counts. The chain employs TRBV5-1 and TRBJ2-7; 8 bases are a match to TRBD1. This CDR3 has 13 residues. Germline V gene sequence: CDR1 SGHRS, CDR2 YFSETQ. The ends lost 2 bases at V and 5 bases at J; junction bases unmatched: 3. CDR3 in DNA: TGCGCCAGCAGCTTACGGACAGGGAACGAGCAGTACTTC. Translation: CASSLRTGNEQYF.

This clonotype was counted many times. The genes are TRBV9 and TRBJ2-5; weak D call: TRBD1 (6 bases). CDR3 length equals 17 residues. Looked up from germline, CDR1 is SGDLS and CDR2 is YYNGEE. V dropped 0 bases and J dropped 2 bases, with 17 bases sitting between them. In DNA form, the CDR3 reads TGTGCCAGCAGCGTAGAGGGACACCTACAAGATCAAGAGACCCAGTACTTC. Its translation: CASSVEGHLQDQETQYF.

This clonotype has a handful of counts. The V gene is TRBV28, the J gene TRBJ2-5; 8 bases are a match to TRBD2. Trimming at V came to 7 bases and at J to 2 bases, leaving 18 bases not matched to a gene. The CDR3 is made up of 18 amino acids. Germline values: CDR1 MDHEN, CDR2 SYDVKM. CDR3 in DNA: TGTGCCAGCACCTCGGGGTACCGGGAGGGCCGGAGACAAGAGACCCAGTACTTC. This gives the protein CASTSGYREGRRQETQYF.

The genes are TRBV4-1 and TRBJ1-4; possibly TRBD1 for D (6 bases). The DNA end lines up better with TRBJ1-1; the J call may be wrong. The length of the CDR3 is 16 residues. In germline, CDR1 is MGHRA, CDR2 YSYEKL. This chain's CDR3 is CASSQDQGIPNTEAFF. Here the CDR3 DNA reads TGCGCCAGCAGCCAAGATCAGGGGATCCCGAACACTGAAGCTTTCTTT.

In its sample, this clonotype was seen many times. V usage is TRBV25-1 and J usage is TRBJ2-3, with D possibly being TRBD1 or TRBD2 (6 bases each). The ends were cut back, 7 bases at V and 6 bases at J, with 17 bases in the middle. Germline V gene data show CDR1 as MGHDK and CDR2 as SYGVNS. The CDR3 runs 14 residues. The CDR3 nucleotides read TGTGCCAGCACCGGGGTCGGGGGCCGGGATACGCAGTATTTT. Its translation: CASTGVGGRDTQYF.

A few counts support this clonotype. V gene TRBV7-8 combines with J gene TRBJ1-6; D may be TRBD1 (5 bases). Germline V gene data show CDR1 as SGHVS and CDR2 as FQNEAQ. The CDR3 loop spans 18 amino acids. Trimming shortened V by 3 bases and J by 3 bases, and 18 bases separated the two germline ends. The DNA for the CDR3 is TGTGCCAGCAGCTTTTTTCCCCCCGGGGCGAGCTATAATTCACCCCTCCACTTT. Translating it yields CASSFFPPGASYNSPLHF. Full variable domain (rest looked up from reference TRBV7-8 and TRBJ1-6): GAGVSQSPRYKVAKRGQDVALRCDPISGHVSLFWYQQALGQGPEFLTYFQNEAQLDKSGLPSDRFFAERPEGSVSTLKIQRTQQEDSAVYLCASSFFPPGASYNSPLHFGNGTRLTVT.

Note on this clonotype: An end of the junction does not agree with germline; a read error may underlie this. V and J are TRBV5-4 and TRBJ2-1, with 7 bases matching TRBD2. In germline, CDR1 is SGHNT, CDR2 YYREEE (reference sequence). This CDR3 has 16 amino acids. CDR3 sequence reads: CASSLNRDYSYNERFF. As DNA, the CDR3 is TGTGCCAGCAGCTTGAATAGGGACTACTCCTACAATGAGCGGTTCTTC.

The chain has TRBV2 and TRBJ2-3, with 9 bases lining up with TRBD2. The CDR3 spans 16 residues. The ends lost 4 bases at V and 3 bases at J; junction bases unmatched: 8. Per germline, CDR1 SNHLY and CDR2 FYNNEI. The CDR3 region has the DNA TGTGCCAGCAGTGTCAAGCGCGGGGGGGTAACAGATACGCAGTATTTT. Translating it yields CASSVKRGGVTDTQYF. The whole variable domain, filled in from reference TRBV2 and TRBJ2-3, reads EPEVTQTPSHQVTQMGQEVILRCVPISNHLYFYWYRQILGQKVEFLVSFYNNEISEKSEIFDDQFSVERPDGSNFTLKIRSTKLEDSAMYFCASSVKRGGVTDTQYFGPGTRLTVL.

The chain joins TRBV6-6 to TRBJ2-1; 10 bases agree with TRBD2. Trimming took 2 bases from V and 8 from J; bases not matched to a gene: 6. CDR3 length equals 15 residues. Germline assignment: CDR1 MNHNY and CDR2 SVGAGI (reference sequence). CDR3 sequence: CASSYEREGQDEQFF. Written as DNA, the CDR3 is TGTGCCAGCAGTTACGAGCGGGAGGGCCAGGATGAGCAGTTCTTC.

This chain joins TRBV2 and TRBJ2-3; TRBD2 agrees at 8 bases. V shed 1 base and J 7 bases; nucleotides not matched to a gene: 13. There are 17 residues in the CDR3. Germline V CDR1 and CDR2: SNHLY, FYNNEI. The CDR3 is CASSEEQPRGGYYTQYF. The CDR3 DNA reads as TGTGCCAGCAGTGAAGAGCAGCCCCGGGGGGGATATTATACGCAGTATTTT.

The V call is TRBV7-9, the J call TRBJ2-7; no clear D gene. Germline V gene sequence: CDR1 SEHNR, CDR2 FQNEAQ (reference sequence). V lost 4 bases, J lost 6 bases, and 10 bases lay in between. The CDR3 has 12 amino acids. In nucleotides, the CDR3 is TGTGCCAGCAGCTCCGAACCGGGCGAGCAGTACTTC. This translates into CASSSEPGEQYF.

There are a few counts of this clonotype. This sequence joins TRBV20-1 and TRBJ2-1; 13 nucleotides match TRBD2. This CDR3 has 15 amino acids. V dropped 0 bases and J dropped 14; count of bases not matched to a gene: 10. Germline V gives CDR1 DFQATT, CDR2 SNEGSKA (reference sequence). CDR3: CSARDQTSGRPQEFF. As DNA, the CDR3 is TGCAGTGCTAGAGACCAGACTAGCGGGAGGCCTCAGGAGTTCTTC.